The 5 T cell receptor beta chains below were found in one sample sequenced in a study of blood T cell repertoires in COVID-19. Data came from immunoSEQ multiplex PCR; TCRdb stores just in-frame clones and leaves some out. The repertoire holds 170,000 or so clones, 90% seen once, with approximately 0.48% in the top ten. The sequenced material came from peripheral blood. These receptors all come from a man over 45 with acute or convalescent COVID-19.

The chain has TRBV5-5 and TRBJ2-2, with TRBD1 matching over 7 bases. The CDR3 runs 13 residues. CDR1 SGHKS and CDR2 YYEKEE come from the germline V gene (reference sequence). V gave up 6 bases and J gave up 4 bases; unmatched junction bases: 3. CDR3 DNA: TGTGCCAGCATTAGGGGGCCCACCGGGGAGCTGTTTTTT. Amino acid sequence: CASIRGPTGELFF.

This sequence joins TRBV2 and TRBJ2-5, with D possibly TRBD1 on 5 matching bases. This CDR3 comprises 14 residues. Trimming cost V 8 bases and J 5 bases, with 18 bases left between them. From germline, CDR1 is SNHLY and CDR2 FYNNEI. The CDR3 is CASSTRAGMETQYF. The CDR3, as DNA: TGTGCCAGCTCCACCCGGGCAGGGATGGAGACCCAGTACTTC. The full variable domain, its missing parts supplied by reference TRBV2 and TRBJ2-5, is EPEVTQTPSHQVTQMGQEVILRCVPISNHLYFYWYRQILGQKVEFLVSFYNNEISEKSEIFDDQFSVERPDGSNFTLKIRSTKLEDSAMYFCASSTRAGMETQYFGPGTRLLVL.

The chain couples TRBV5-4 to TRBJ2-5, with 8 bases fitting TRBD2. CDR3 length equals 15 residues. The germline V gene encodes CDR1 SGHNT and CDR2 YYREEE (reference sequence). V lost 4 bases and J lost 4; bases outside the gene matches: 9. CDR3 in DNA: TGTGCCAGCAGCACAGCCGGGGGGGGTTCAGAGACCCAGTACTTC. Translation gives CASSTAGGGSETQYF.

The rearrangement links TRBV7-8 to TRBJ2-7; 7 positions agree with TRBD2. In germline, CDR1 is SGHVS, CDR2 FQNEAQ. J was trimmed by 4 bases and V by 5 bases; bases with no gene match: 2. This CDR3 is built from 12 residues. The CDR3 spells CASSPGGYEQYF. The CDR3 DNA reads TGTGCCAGCAGCCCCGGGGGGTACGAGCAGTACTTC.

The chain has TRBV7-9 and TRBJ2-7; D not resolved. V lost 6 bases and J lost 0, with 9 bases in between. CDR3 length: 13 residues. Per the germline V gene, CDR1 is SEHNR and CDR2 is FQNEAQ (reference sequence). DNA of the CDR3: TGTGCCAGCAGACCGATGAGCTCCTACGAGCAGTACTTC. Encoded protein: CASRPMSSYEQYF.